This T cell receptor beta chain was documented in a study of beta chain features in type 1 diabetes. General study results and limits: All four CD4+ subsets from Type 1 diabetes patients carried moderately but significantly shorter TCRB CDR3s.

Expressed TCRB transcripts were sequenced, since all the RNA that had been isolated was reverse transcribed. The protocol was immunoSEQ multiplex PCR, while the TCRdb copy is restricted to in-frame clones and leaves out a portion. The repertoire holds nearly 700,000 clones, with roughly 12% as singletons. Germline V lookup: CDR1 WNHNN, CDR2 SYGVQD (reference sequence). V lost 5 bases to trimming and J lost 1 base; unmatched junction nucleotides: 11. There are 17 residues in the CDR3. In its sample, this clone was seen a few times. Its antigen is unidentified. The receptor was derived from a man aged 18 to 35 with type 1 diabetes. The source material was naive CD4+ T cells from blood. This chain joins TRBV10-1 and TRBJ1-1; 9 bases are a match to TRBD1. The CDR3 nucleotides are TGCGCCAGCAGTCCTCGGACAGGGGCCGACTGGAACACTGAAGCTTTCTTT. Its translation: CASSPRTGADWNTEAFF.